This T cell receptor (beta chain) was sequenced during a study of T cells in Graves' hyperthyroidism and ophthalmopathy. Notes on the study in general: Most thyroid clonotypes expanded above 0.001 appeared in blood too. Separation of ophthalmopathy from stable hyperthyroidism was achieved by a 13 V-J model.

Graves' hyperthyroidism was deemed stable absent ophthalmopathy progression within 18 months. This clonotype has at least ten counts. As yet, its antigen is unknown. The CDR3 is 14 residues long. V was shortened by 5 bases and J by 1 base, with 11 bases between the two germline ends. Looked up from germline, CDR1 is LNHDA and CDR2 is SQIVND (reference sequence). Researchers took RNA transcripts and amplified the TCR beta CDR3 regions from them. Primed by the HTBI set, a first-round RT-PCR was run on the TCR CDR3. TCRdb independently ran MiXCR on the multiplex PCR reads; one entry per CDR3 protein. The table has about 200,000 distinct CDR3 sequences, around 19% seen once.

The receptor was derived from a man aged 35 to 55 with Graves' hyperthyroidism. Sample: blood. This chain uses TRBV19 with TRBJ1-1; a possible D gene is TRBD1 (6 bases). CDR3 protein: CASSPTGGNTEAFF. CDR3 nucleotide sequence: TGTGCCAGTAGTCCGACAGGCGGGAACACTGAAGCTTTCTTT. The full variable domain, its missing parts supplied by reference TRBV19 and TRBJ1-1, is DGGITQSPKYLFRKEGQNVTLSCEQNLNHDAMYWYRQDPGQGLRLIYYSQIVNDFQKGDIAEGYSVSREKKESFPLTVTSAQKNPTAFYLCASSPTGGNTEAFFGQGTRLTVV.